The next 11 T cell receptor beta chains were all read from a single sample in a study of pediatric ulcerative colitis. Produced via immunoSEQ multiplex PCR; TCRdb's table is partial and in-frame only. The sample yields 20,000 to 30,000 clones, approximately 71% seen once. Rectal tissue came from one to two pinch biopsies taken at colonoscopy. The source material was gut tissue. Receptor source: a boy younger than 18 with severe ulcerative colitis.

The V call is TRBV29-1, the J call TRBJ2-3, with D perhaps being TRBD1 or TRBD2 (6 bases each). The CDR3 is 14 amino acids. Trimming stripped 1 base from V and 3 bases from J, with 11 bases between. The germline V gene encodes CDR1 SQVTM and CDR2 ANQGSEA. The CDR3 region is CSVEARGATDTQYF. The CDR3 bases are TGCAGCGTTGAAGCGAGGGGGGCAACAGATACGCAGTATTTT.

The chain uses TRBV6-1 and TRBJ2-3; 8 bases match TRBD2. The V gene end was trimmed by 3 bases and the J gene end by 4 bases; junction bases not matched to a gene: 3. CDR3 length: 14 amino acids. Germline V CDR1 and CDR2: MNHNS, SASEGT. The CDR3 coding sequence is TGTGCCAGCAGTGACTTAGCGGGGTCAGATACGCAGTATTTT. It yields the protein CASSDLAGSDTQYF.

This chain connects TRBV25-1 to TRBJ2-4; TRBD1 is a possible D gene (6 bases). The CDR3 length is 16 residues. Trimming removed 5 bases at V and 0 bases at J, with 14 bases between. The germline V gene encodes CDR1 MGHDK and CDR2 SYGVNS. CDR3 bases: TGTGCCAGCAGTCCCCGGACAGCCCTAGCCAAAAACATTCAGTACTTC. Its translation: CASSPRTALAKNIQYF.

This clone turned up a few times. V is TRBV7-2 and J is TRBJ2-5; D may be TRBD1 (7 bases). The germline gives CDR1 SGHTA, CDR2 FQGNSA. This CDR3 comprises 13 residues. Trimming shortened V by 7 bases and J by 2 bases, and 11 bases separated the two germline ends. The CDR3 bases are TGTGCCAGCACCAGGGGGGAACAAGAGACCCAGTACTTC. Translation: CASTRGEQETQYF.

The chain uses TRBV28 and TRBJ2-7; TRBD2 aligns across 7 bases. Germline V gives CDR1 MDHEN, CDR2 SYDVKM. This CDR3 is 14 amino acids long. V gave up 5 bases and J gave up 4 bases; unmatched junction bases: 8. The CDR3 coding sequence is TGTGCCAGCAGTAAGAGAGTGGGGGGGTACGAGCAGTACTTC. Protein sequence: CASSKRVGGYEQYF.

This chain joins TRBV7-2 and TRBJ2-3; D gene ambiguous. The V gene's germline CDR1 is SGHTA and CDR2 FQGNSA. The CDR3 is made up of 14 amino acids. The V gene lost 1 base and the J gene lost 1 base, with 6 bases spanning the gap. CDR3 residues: CASSLDAGTDTQYF. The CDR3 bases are TGTGCCAGCAGCTTAGATGCGGGCACAGATACGCAGTATTTT.

CDR3 bases: TGTGCCAGCAGTGGGGGCCCGTCCTACACTGAAGCTTTCTTT. It translates to CASSGGPSYTEAFF. The chain employs TRBV2 and TRBJ1-1; a weak D match, TRBD1 (5 bases). CDR1 is SNHLY and CDR2 is FYNNEI in the germline V gene. V was trimmed by 4 bases and J by 3 bases, leaving 12 bases between them. The CDR3 has 14 amino acids.

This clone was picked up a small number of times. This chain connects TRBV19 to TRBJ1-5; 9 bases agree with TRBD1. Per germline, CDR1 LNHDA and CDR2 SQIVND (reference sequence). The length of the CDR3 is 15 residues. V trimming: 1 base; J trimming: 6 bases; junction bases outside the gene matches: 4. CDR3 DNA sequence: TGTGCCAGTAGTATAGTGGCGACAGGGGGTCAGCCCCAGCATTTT. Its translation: CASSIVATGGQPQHF.

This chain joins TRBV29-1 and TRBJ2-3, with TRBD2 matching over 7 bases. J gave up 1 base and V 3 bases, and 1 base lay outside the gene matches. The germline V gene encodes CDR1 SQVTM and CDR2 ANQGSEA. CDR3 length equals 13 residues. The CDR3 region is CSVDRGGTDTQYF. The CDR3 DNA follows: TGCAGCGTTGACCGGGGGGGCACAGATACGCAGTATTTT.

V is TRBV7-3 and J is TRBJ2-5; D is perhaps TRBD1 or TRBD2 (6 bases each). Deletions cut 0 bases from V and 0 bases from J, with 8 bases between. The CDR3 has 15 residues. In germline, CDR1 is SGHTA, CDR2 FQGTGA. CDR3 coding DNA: TGTGCCAGCAGCTTAACAGGGGGGTACCAAGAGACCCAGTACTTC. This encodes CASSLTGGYQETQYF.

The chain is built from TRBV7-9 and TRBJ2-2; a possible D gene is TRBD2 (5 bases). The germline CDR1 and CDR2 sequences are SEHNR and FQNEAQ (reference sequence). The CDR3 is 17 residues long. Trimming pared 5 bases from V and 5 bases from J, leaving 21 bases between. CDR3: CASSPLRGHTRTGELFF. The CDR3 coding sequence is TGTGCCAGCAGCCCACTGCGAGGGCACACACGAACCGGGGAGCTGTTTTTT.